This T cell receptor (beta chain) was found in a study of CD8+ T cells in alopecia areata (dated by TCRdb to the late 2010s). Background on the whole study: The study used high-throughput TCRbeta sequencing to examine T cell clonal expansion in alopecia areata, in both the C3H/HeJ mouse model and human patients. In humans, TCRbeta sequencing was performed on scalp tissue and on sorted CD4+ and CD8+ peripheral blood T cells from healthy controls and from patients with patchy or totalis/universalis alopecia areata. Scalp clonality was compared across normal scalp (n=4), patchy alopecia areata scalp (n=8), and alopecia totalis/universalis scalp (n=8). RNA was extracted with the PAXgene miRNA kit for fixed scalp, the miRNeasy kit for PBMCs, and the RNeasy kit for mouse skin. immunoSEQ multiplex PCR using 35 Vbeta forward primers and 13 Jbeta reverse primers was used to amplify TCRbeta CDR3 regions. General study outcomes and caveats: Lesional scalp, especially in alopecia totalis/universalis, showed higher clonality and more expanded CD8+ clones than normal scalp, suggesting antigenic drive. Compared with mice, TCR sequences shared between patients were less clear, possibly partly because of HLA diversity across the patient population. Scalp TCR repertoire analysis is complicated because resident alphabeta T cells in normal human skin are also sequenced, whereas mouse skin is dominated by gammadelta T cells.

From the cysteine through the phenylalanine, the CDR3 covers 13 amino acids. This entry keeps only the CDR3 DNA: 39 bases, framed from base 1. Looking up the germline V gene (reference sequence) yields CDR1 SSHAT and CDR2 FNYEAQ. PBMCs were isolated by density centrifugation and stained for CD3, CD4 and CD8, after which CD4+ and CD8+ T cells were sorted on a FACSAria. Scalp biopsies and blood samples were obtained from unaffected controls. The library was obtained by the immunoSEQ multiplex PCR assay. RNA was extracted from all samples and reverse transcribed into cDNA as template for TCR sequencing. First-strand cDNA was synthesized with SuperScript III using a 2:1 mix of oligo-dT and random hexamers. Amplification bias was assessed with a synthetic immune receptor repertoire, and residual bias was removed computationally. Per the source publication's procedure: Raw reads were preprocessed to remove errors, and CDR3 was defined by IMGT conventions from the conserved cysteine to phenylalanine. To get clonality, Shannon entropy was normalized by log2 of the number of productive unique TCRs and the result was subtracted from 1. Whether each scalp clone was CD4 or CD8 was inferred by checking scalp TCRbeta sequences against the CD4 and CD8 repertoires from sorted blood. TCRdb holds this immuneACCESS table with in-frame rearrangements only. Some clones are missing; in checked studies, unresolved V genes explain under half, and the rest has no known cause. V, J and clone size are taken as reported in that table, and D and trimming were inferred from the DNA itself. Within this sample are roughly 150,000 clones, with 55% of them counted one time only. The top ten constitute 4.5% to 5% of the sample.

On this clone: What antigen it recognizes has not been identified. Germline is not matched at one junction end, which may reflect a read error.

The sequence links TRBV7-7 to TRBJ2-7; the junction holds 7 bases that match TRBD2. This sequence originates from a human donor in good health. Sequenced input: CD4+ T cells sorted from blood. The nucleotide sequence reads TGTGCTAGCAGCTTAAAGGCGGGGGACGAGCAGTACTTC. The resulting protein is CASSLKAGDEQYF.